This entry features one T cell receptor (beta chain) sequence. Its binding antigen is unknown. No base-level quality is on record; no much larger clone is a single base apart. The record originates from a study of blood T cells in healthy people across ages (dated by TCRdb to between 2014 and 2017). The study in broad terms: In model experiments, template switching captured about one uniquely barcoded TCR beta cDNA molecule for every two T cells. The study measured age-related changes in TCR beta repertoire diversity using deep sequencing normalized with unique cDNA molecular identifiers. The donors were split into four age groups: young (average about 16 years), middle-aged (roughly 39), aged (about 56) and long-lived (82). To avoid experimental bias, donors of different ages were randomly spread across the sequencing lanes. For two donors (one aged 18 to 30 and one aged 80 or older), the study analyzed two additional independent replicas of 1 million unique cDNA reads from the same blood draw.

Overall results and qualifications from the work: Total diversity estimates from one million sequenced T cells were considered lower bounds and underestimates. Conclusive comparison of naive and antigen-experienced compartments was prevented by the profiling of bulk unsorted PBMCs. The long-lived group showed more naive CD4+ T cells, fewer expanded clones and increased TCR diversity than the aged group, suggesting age selection. Observed TCR beta diversity correlated strongly with the percentage of naive T cells measured by flow cytometry. Observed TCR beta diversity per million T cells fell roughly linearly with age, and a significant reduction was already apparent by age roughly 40. Because donor CMV infection status was unknown, age-related changes in expanded clonotypes were potentially confounded.

Donors were 39 systemically healthy Caucasian individuals from Russia aged roughly 6 to 100 years. Each donor gave 9 to 10 milliliters of peripheral blood, collected into EDTA-treated Vacutainer tubes. PBMCs were isolated by Ficoll-Paque density-gradient centrifugation, with at least 7 million obtained per sample. Trizol reagent was used to extract total RNA from the PBMCs, yielding at least 6 micrograms per sample. Naive CD45RAhigh/CD27high T cell percentages were measured by flow cytometry on a PBMC aliquot from every donor. The library was generated by 5' RACE. The data were produced on an Illumina HiSeq 2500. The second PCR ran for roughly 7 to 12 cycles and used a J-beta primer mix along with a sample-barcoded 5' primer. A unique molecular identifier was introduced onto each TCR beta cDNA molecule by a template-switch 5' adaptor carrying 12 random nucleotides. Each sample yielded at least 3 million CDR3-containing paired-end reads. First-strand cDNA was synthesized from all RNA with the Mint cDNA synthesis kit, primed by a TRBC-specific oligonucleotide. Following uracil-DNA glycosylase treatment, a first 18-cycle PCR with universal primers M1SS and BC2_uni_R was performed on all cDNA. The source study handled its data this way. Each sample was normalized by randomly selecting 1 million high-quality reads, each carrying a distinct molecular identifier. Reads sharing molecular identifiers were discarded rather than binned into consensus sequences. MiTCR, with a Q25 quality threshold and the strictest error-elimination algorithm, was used for CDR3 identification, clonotype clustering and error correction. A nonparametric unseen species model using Euler transformation provided a lower-bound estimate of total TCR beta diversity. In TCRdb, the public reads were trimmed at Q25 with fastp and aligned with MiXCR, with productive beta chains retained. Entries are consolidated by CDR3 protein sequence, retaining the most common genes and DNA. TCRdb assigned the V and J calls; the authors' analysis was not used. The sample has 580,000 or so distinct CDR3 sequences on record, roughly 48% of them singletons. In total, the top ten clones hold approximately 25% of the sample.

The sequencing input was blood. This clonotype originated in an elderly man in good health.

The CDR3 protein: CASGLGGGGTDTQYF. In nucleotide form, the sequence is TGTGCTAGTGGTTTAGGGGGGGGAGGCACAGATACGCAGTATTTT. The chain was built from TRBV12-5 and TRBJ2-3; TRBD2 is a weak D gene call, 7 bases matching. Taken from the germline V gene, the CDR1 and CDR2 loops are LGHNT and FRNRAP. A distance of 11 bases separates the germline ends of V and J, which lose 3 bases and 1 base respectively. Spanning cysteine to phenylalanine, the CDR3 consists of 15 amino acids. Only the CDR3 DNA is retained, 45 bases long and in frame from the first base.